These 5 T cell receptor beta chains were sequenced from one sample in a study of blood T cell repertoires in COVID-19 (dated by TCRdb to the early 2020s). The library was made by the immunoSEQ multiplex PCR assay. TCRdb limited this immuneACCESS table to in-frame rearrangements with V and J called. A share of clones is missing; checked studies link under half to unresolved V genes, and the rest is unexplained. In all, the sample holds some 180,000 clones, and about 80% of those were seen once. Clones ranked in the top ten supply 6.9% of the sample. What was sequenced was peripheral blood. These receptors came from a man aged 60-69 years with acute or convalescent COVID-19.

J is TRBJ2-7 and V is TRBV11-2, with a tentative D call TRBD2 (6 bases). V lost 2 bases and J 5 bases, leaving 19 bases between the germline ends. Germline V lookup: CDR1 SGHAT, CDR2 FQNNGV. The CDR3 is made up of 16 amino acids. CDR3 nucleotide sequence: TGTGCCAGCAGCTTACCGCAGGCGGGGCTCGTCGACGAGCAGTACTTC. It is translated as CASSLPQAGLVDEQYF.

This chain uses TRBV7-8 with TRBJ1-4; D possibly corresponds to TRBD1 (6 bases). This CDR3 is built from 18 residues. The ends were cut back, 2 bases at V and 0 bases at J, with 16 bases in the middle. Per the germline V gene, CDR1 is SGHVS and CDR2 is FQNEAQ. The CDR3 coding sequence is TGTGCCAGCAGCTTATCAGTAAGAGGACAGACAACTAATGAAAAACTGTTTTTT. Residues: CASSLSVRGQTTNEKLFF.

The DNA of the CDR3 is TGCGCCAGCAGCTCCGGGACAGGCACAGATACGCAGTATTTT. Amino acids: CASSSGTGTDTQYF. The chain links TRBV5-1 to TRBJ2-3, with 7 positions matching TRBD1. The CDR3 is made up of 14 amino acids. CDR1 and CDR2 from the germline V gene are SGHRS and YFSETQ. V was clipped by 3 bases and J by 1 base; unmatched bases: 2.

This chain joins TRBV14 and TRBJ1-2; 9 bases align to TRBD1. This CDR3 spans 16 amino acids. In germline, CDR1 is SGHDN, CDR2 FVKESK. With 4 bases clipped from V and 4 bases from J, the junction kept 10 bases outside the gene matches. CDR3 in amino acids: CASSRRPGQGTYGYTF. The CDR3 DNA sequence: TGTGCCAGCAGCCGAAGACCGGGACAGGGAACCTATGGCTACACCTTC.

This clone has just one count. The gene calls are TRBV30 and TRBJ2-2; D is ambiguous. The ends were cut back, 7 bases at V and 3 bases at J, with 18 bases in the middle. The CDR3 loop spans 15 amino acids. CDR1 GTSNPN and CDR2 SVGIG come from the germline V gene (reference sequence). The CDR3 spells CAFSRVHSDTGELFF. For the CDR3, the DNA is TGTGCCTTTAGTCGGGTTCATTCTGACACCGGGGAGCTGTTTTTT.